The rows below give T cell receptor beta chains drawn from one sample of a study of blood T cell repertoires in COVID-19. Here immunoSEQ multiplex PCR was the method, and the copy in TCRdb shows in-frame clones only, minus some. The table records 180,000 or so clones, nearly 80% of them present only once. The sequenced sample consisted of PBMCs or T cells enriched from blood (not recorded which). The receptors were gathered from a man in his sixties who had been exposed to COVID-19. The CDR3 runs from the conserved cysteine through the conserved F or W. The D gene is left open where the match is weak. Rows may omit the clone size; those that give it use once, few, many or a size class.

d_call j_call v_call clone_size cdr3_aa cdr3_nt
TRBD1 TRBJ1-2 TRBV7-2 NA CASSSTGGKSYGYTF TGTGCCAGCAGCTCGACAGGGGGTAAAAGTTATGGCTACACCTTC
NA TRBJ2-7 TRBV11-2 NA CASSPSGGTGLSYEQYF TGTGCCAGCAGCCCATCTGGGGGGACCGGCCTCTCCTACGAGCAGTACTTC
TRBD2 TRBJ2-2 TRBV29-1 few CSVVVGRSKGYTGELFF TGCAGCGTTGTTGTCGGGAGGAGTAAGGGATATACCGGGGAGCTGTTTTTT
NA TRBJ1-4 TRBV6-6 NA CASSLNSGGGVREKLFF TGTGCCAGCAGTCTAAACTCGGGGGGGGGCGTTCGGGAAAAACTGTTTTTT
NA TRBJ2-7 TRBV6-5 few CASSYGVAISSYEQYF TGTGCCAGCAGTTACGGGGTAGCGATAAGCTCCTACGAGCAGTACTTC
TRBD2 TRBJ2-1 TRBV28 NA CASSLPLAGASYNEQFF TGTGCCAGCAGTCTCCCCCTCGCGGGAGCCTCCTACAATGAGCAGTTCTTC
TRBD1 TRBJ1-5 TRBV28 once CATPGQGGNGNQPQHF TGTGCCACCCCGGGACAGGGAGGCAATGGCAATCAGCCCCAGCATTTT
NA TRBJ1-1 TRBV29-1 NA CSVPGVMNTEAFF TGCAGCGTACCTGGAGTTATGAACACTGAAGCTTTCTTT
TRBD1 TRBJ1-4 TRBV7-2 NA CASSSRDRGFENEKLFF TGTGCCAGCAGCTCCCGGGACAGGGGATTTGAAAATGAAAAACTGTTTTTT
TRBD1 TRBJ1-3 TRBV7-2 NA CASSLARTGSGNTIYF TGTGCCAGCAGCTTAGCGAGGACAGGGTCTGGAAACACCATATATTTT
NA TRBJ1-4 TRBV6-5 NA CASSRGDTGEKLFF TGTGCCAGCAGCCGTGGGGACACCGGCGAAAAACTGTTTTTT
NA TRBJ1-1 TRBV9 NA CASSHRGGMNTEAFF TGTGCCAGCAGTCATAGGGGGGGCATGAACACTGAAGCTTTCTTT
NA TRBJ2-2 TRBV13 NA CASSRGIPGELFF TGTGCCAGCAGCCGAGGCATTCCCGGGGAGCTGTTTTTT
TRBD2 TRBJ2-7 TRBV2 once CASSEGTSVYEQYF TGTGCCAGCAGTGAAGGGACTAGCGTCTACGAGCAGTACTTC
NA TRBJ1-5 TRBV2 few CASMSMESNQPQHF TGTGCCAGCATGTCTATGGAGAGCAATCAGCCCCAGCATTTT
TRBD1 TRBJ1-6 TRBV5-1 NA CASSPDRVNSPLHF TGCGCCAGCAGCCCGGACAGGGTCAATTCACCCCTCCACTTT
NA TRBJ1-3 TRBV3-1/TRBV3-2 once CASSHGHTNTIYF TGTGCCAGCAGCCATGGACATACAAACACCATATATTTT
TRBD1 TRBJ1-6 TRBV30 NA CAWRARGGSPLHF TGTGCCTGGAGAGCCCGAGGGGGCTCACCCCTCCACTTT
TRBD1 TRBJ2-7 TRBV10-3 NA CAISDGTGGYTEQYF TGTGCCATCAGTGACGGGACAGGGGGCTATACCGAGCAGTACTTC
NA TRBJ2-2 TRBV6-5 NA CASSPRPTGTGELFF TGTGCCAGCAGCCCCAGACCAACAGGGACCGGGGAGCTGTTTTTT
NA TRBJ1-6 TRBV6-5 NA CASSRGEWNSPLHF TGTGCCAGCAGTCGCGGAGAGTGGAATTCACCCCTCCACTTT
TRBD1 TRBJ1-3 TRBV7-9 NA CASSTPDRDSGNTIYF TGTGCCAGCAGCACACCCGACAGGGACTCTGGAAACACCATATATTTT
NA TRBJ2-2 TRBV30 once CARRADTGELFF TGTGCCCGAAGAGCCGACACCGGGGAGCTGTTTTTT
NA TRBJ1-5 TRBV15 once CATSDARGQPQHF TGTGCCACCAGCGACGCCCGGGGGCAGCCCCAGCATTTT
NA TRBJ1-1 TRBV7-2 few CASSYRENTEAFF TGTGCCAGCAGCTACCGAGAGAACACTGAAGCTTTCTTT
TRBD1 TRBJ2-5 TRBV5-1 NA CASSLDRVEETQYF TGCGCCAGCAGCCTCGACAGGGTGGAAGAGACCCAGTACTTC
TRBD2 TRBJ2-3 TRBV5-1 NA CASSPGGGVRTDTQYF TGCGCCAGCAGCCCCGGCGGGGGAGTTAGAACAGATACGCAGTATTTT
NA TRBJ1-2 TRBV29-1 NA CSAALGGSNYGYTF TGCAGCGCAGCCTTGGGGGGAAGTAACTATGGCTACACCTTC
NA TRBJ2-7 TRBV5-8 NA CASSYVATGTYEQYF TGTGCCAGCAGTTATGTTGCGACAGGCACCTACGAGCAGTACTTC
NA TRBJ1-1 TRBV11-2 NA CASSLPWPGAAFF TGTGCCAGCAGCTTACCCTGGCCAGGGGCAGCTTTCTTT
NA TRBJ2-7 TRBV5-1 NA CASSLGRRDTSYEQYF TGCGCCAGCAGCTTGGGGAGGCGGGATACCTCCTACGAGCAGTACTTC
NA TRBJ2-7 TRBV5-4 NA CASSQLPYEQYF TGTGCCAGCAGCCAACTACCTTACGAGCAGTACTTC
TRBD1 TRBJ2-7 TRBV7-3 NA CASSPTYRDSAYEQYF TGTGCCAGCAGCCCTACCTACCGGGACAGCGCCTACGAGCAGTACTTC
TRBD1 TRBJ1-1 TRBV5-1 NA CASSLSPGQGAGNTEAFF TGCGCCAGCAGCTTGTCCCCGGGACAGGGTGCGGGGAACACTGAAGCTTTCTTT
NA TRBJ2-7 TRBV10-3 few CAIEIYRYEQYF TGTGCCATCGAGATCTATCGCTACGAGCAGTACTTC
NA TRBJ1-5 TRBV10-2 NA CASRGGASNQPQHF TGCGCCAGCCGGGGGGGGGCTAGCAATCAGCCCCAGCATTTT
TRBD2 TRBJ2-1 TRBV5-1 NA CASSFSSGLGNNEQFF TGCGCCAGCAGCTTTTCTAGCGGGCTGGGGAACAATGAGCAGTTCTTC
NA TRBJ2-2 TRBV7-2 NA CASSLARLSGNTGELFF TGTGCCAGCAGCTTAGCGCGCCTTAGCGGGAACACCGGGGAGCTGTTTTTT
TRBD1 TRBJ1-5 TRBV10-3 NA CAISEPGQGAPLPYQPQHF TGTGCCATCAGTGAGCCGGGACAGGGGGCCCCTTTACCATATCAGCCCCAGCATTTT
TRBD2 TRBJ2-4 TRBV20-1 many CSASNLGLAGNIQYF TGCAGTGCTAGTAATCTCGGACTAGCGGGAAACATTCAGTACTTC
NA TRBJ2-5 TRBV9 NA CASSALGPGETQYF TGTGCCAGCAGCGCCCTCGGCCCGGGAGAGACCCAGTACTTC
TRBD2 TRBJ2-2 TRBV4-2 NA CASSQAGLAGRTGELFF TGTGCCAGCAGCCAGGCGGGACTAGCGGGAAGGACCGGGGAGCTGTTTTTT
NA TRBJ1-1 TRBV9 NA CASSVVSLGQRNPAFF TGTGCCAGCAGCGTAGTATCTCTGGGGCAGCGCAACCCAGCTTTCTTT
NA TRBJ2-1 TRBV7-3 NA CASSTRDSSYNEQFF TGTGCCAGCAGCACCCGGGACTCCTCCTACAATGAGCAGTTCTTC
NA TRBJ1-3 TRBV6-5 NA CASSRTPGNTIYF TGTGCCAGCAGTCGGACACCTGGAAACACCATATATTTT
TRBD1 TRBJ1-4 TRBV19 once CASSLDRATNEKLFF TGTGCCAGTAGTCTGGACAGGGCAACTAATGAAAAACTGTTTTTT
TRBD2 TRBJ2-3 TRBV5-6 NA CASSLGVSGSSSTDTQYF TGTGCCAGCAGCTTGGGGGTTAGCGGGAGTTCTAGCACAGATACGCAGTATTTT
NA TRBJ1-6 TRBV30 NA CAWSAGGHLFGRDWTPLHF TGTGCCTGGAGTGCGGGGGGGCATCTCTTCGGCCGGGATTGGACACCCCTCCACTTT
TRBD1 TRBJ2-1 TRBV7-9 NA CASSRRQGEGDEQFF TGTGCCAGCAGCAGAAGACAGGGGGAAGGGGATGAGCAGTTCTTC
NA TRBJ1-3 TRBV19 NA CASSSRGAGNTIYF TGTGCCAGTAGTTCGAGAGGAGCTGGAAACACCATATATTTT